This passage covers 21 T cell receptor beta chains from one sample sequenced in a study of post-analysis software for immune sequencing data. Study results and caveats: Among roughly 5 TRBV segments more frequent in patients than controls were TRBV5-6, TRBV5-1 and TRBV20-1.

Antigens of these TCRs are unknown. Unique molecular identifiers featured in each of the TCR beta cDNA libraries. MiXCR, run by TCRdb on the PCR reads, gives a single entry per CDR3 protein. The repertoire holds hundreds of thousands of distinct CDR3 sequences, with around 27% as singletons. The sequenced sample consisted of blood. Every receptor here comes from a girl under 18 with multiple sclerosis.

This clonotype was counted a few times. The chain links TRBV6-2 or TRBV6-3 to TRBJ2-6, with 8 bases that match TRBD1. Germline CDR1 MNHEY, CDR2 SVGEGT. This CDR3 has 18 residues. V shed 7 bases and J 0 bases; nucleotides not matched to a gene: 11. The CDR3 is CASTRGQAGRSGANVLTF. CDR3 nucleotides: TGTGCCAGCACCAGGGGACAGGCGGGCCGCTCTGGGGCCAACGTCCTGACTTTC.

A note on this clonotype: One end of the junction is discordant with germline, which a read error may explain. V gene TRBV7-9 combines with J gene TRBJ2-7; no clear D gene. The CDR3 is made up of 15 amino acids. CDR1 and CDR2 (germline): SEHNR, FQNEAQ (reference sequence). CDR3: CASSLAGFSSYKQYF. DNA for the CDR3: TGTGCCAGCAGCTTAGCGGGATTTAGCTCCTACAAGCAGTACTTC.

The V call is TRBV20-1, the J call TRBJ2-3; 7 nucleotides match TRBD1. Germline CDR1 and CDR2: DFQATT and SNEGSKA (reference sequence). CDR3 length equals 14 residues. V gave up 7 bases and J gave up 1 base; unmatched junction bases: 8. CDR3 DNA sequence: TGCAGTGGTCCTACAGGGGATGGCACAGATACGCAGTATTTT. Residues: CSGPTGDGTDTQYF.

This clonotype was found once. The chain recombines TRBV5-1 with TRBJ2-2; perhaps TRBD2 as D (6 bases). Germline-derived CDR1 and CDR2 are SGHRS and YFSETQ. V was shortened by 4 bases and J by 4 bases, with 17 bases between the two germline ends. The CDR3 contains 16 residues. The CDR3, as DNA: TGCGCCAGCAGCCGGACTACTGGGACCGTCACCGGGGAGCTGTTTTTT. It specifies CASSRTTGTVTGELFF.

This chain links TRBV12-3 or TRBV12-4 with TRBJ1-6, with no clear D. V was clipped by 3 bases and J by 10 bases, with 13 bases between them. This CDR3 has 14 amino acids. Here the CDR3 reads CASSFALSSSPLHF. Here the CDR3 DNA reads TGTGCCAGCAGTTTTGCCCTTTCATCATCACCCCTCCACTTT.

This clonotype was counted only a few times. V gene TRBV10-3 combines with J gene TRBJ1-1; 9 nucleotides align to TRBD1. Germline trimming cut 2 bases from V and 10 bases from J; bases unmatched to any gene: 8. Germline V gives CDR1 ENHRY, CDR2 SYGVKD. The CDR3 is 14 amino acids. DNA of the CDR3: TGTGCCATCAGTGAGATCGGACAGGGGCTCGGAGCTTTCTTT. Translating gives CAISEIGQGLGAFF.

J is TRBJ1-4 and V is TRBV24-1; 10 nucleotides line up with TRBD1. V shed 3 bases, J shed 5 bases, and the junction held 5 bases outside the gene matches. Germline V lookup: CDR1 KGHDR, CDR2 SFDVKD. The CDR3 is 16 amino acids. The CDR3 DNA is TGTGCCACCAGTGATCCCACGACAGGGGGCAATGAAAAACTGTTTTTT. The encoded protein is CATSDPTTGGNEKLFF.

The CDR3 region has the DNA TGCGCCAGCAGCTTGGGTACGGCGGGACAGGGCTACAATGAGCAGTTCTTC. Translation gives CASSLGTAGQGYNEQFF. The chain combines TRBV5-1 with TRBJ2-1; TRBD1 matches at 9 bases. This CDR3 is 17 amino acids long. V trimming: 0 bases; J trimming: 3 bases; junction bases outside the gene matches: 7. CDR1 is SGHRS and CDR2 is YFSETQ in the germline V gene.

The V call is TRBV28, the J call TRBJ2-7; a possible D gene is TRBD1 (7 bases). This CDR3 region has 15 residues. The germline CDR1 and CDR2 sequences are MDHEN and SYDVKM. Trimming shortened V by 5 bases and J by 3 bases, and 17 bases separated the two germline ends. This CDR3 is CASSARHRGGYEQYF. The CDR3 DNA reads TGTGCCAGCAGTGCCCGCCACAGGGGAGGCTACGAGCAGTACTTC.

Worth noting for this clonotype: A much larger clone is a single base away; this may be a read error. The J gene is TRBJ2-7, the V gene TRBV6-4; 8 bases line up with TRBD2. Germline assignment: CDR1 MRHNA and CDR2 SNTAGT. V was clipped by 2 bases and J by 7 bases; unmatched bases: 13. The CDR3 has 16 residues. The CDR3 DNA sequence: TGTGCCAGCAGTGACCTGGGGGCTAGCGGGCACAATGAGCAGTACTTC. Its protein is CASSDLGASGHNEQYF.

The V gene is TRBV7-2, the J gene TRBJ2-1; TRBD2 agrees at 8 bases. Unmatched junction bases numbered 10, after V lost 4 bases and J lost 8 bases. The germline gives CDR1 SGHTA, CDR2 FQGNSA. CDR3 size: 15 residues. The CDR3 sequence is CASSSSRGARHEQFF. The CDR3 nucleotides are TGTGCCAGCAGCTCCTCGCGGGGGGCTAGACATGAGCAGTTCTTC.

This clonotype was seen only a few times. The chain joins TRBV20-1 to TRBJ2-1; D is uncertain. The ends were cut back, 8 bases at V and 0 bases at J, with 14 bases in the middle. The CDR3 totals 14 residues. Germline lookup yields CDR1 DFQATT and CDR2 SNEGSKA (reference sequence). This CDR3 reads CSQTAVHSYNEQFF. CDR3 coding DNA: TGCAGTCAAACAGCAGTACACTCCTACAATGAGCAGTTCTTC.

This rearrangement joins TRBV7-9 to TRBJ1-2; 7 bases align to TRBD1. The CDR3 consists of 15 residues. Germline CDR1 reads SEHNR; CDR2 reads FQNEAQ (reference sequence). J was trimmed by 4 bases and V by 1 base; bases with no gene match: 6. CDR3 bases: TGTGCCAGCAGCTTAGGGACAGGATGGGGCTATGGCTACACCTTC. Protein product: CASSLGTGWGYGYTF.

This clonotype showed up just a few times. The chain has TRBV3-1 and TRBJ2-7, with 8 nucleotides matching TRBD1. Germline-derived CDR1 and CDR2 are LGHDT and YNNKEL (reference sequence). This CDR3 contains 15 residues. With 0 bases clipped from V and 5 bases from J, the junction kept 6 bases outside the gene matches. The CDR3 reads CASSQDFGQGNEQYF. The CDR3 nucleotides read TGTGCCAGCAGCCAAGATTTCGGACAGGGAAACGAGCAGTACTTC.

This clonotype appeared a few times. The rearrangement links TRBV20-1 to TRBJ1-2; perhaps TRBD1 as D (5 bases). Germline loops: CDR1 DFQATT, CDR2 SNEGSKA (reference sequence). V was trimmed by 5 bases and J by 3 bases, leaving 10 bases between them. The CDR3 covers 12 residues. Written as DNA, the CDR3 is TGCAGTGCTCACAGGCGAGACTATGGCTACACCTTC. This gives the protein CSAHRRDYGYTF.

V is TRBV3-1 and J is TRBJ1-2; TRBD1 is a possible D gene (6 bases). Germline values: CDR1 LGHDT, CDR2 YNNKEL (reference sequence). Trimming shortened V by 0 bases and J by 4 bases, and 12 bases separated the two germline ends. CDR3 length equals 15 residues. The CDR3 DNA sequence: TGTGCCAGCAGCCAAGATCGGACAGCACCCTATGGCTACACCTTC. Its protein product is CASSQDRTAPYGYTF.

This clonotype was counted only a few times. The chain's CDR3 is CSVEDTLRASRGSGYTF. For the CDR3, the DNA is TGCAGCGTTGAAGATACCCTCCGCGCTAGCAGGGGATCCGGCTACACCTTC. The J gene is TRBJ1-2, the V gene TRBV29-1, with a tentative D call TRBD1 (6 bases). The CDR3 extends over 17 amino acids. Looked up from germline, CDR1 is SQVTM and CDR2 is ANQGSEA. V shed 0 bases and J shed 8 bases, with 25 bases lying between them.

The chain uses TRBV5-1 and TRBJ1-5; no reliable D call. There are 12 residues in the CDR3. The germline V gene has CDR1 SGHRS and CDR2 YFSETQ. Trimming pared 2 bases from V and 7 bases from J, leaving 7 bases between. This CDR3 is CASSFDGQPQHF. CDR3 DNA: TGCGCCAGCAGCTTTGATGGGCAGCCCCAGCATTTT. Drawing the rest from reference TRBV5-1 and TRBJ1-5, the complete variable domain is KAGVTQTPRYLIKTRGQQVTLSCSPISGHRSVSWYQQTPGQGLQFLFEYFSETQRNKGNFPGRFSGRQFSNSRSEMNVSTLELGDSALYLCASSFDGQPQHFGDGTRLSIL.

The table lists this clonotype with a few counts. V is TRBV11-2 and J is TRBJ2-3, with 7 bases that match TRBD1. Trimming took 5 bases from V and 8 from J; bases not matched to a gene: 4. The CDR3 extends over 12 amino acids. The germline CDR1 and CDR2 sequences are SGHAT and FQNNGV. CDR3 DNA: TGTGCCAGCAGCCCATACAGGGGTACGCAGTATTTT. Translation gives CASSPYRGTQYF.

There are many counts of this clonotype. CDR3 nucleotides: TGCGCCGGGTATTACAGGGACGGAGAGCAGTACTTC. Protein sequence: CAGYYRDGEQYF. The chain employs TRBV10-1 and TRBJ2-7; maybe TRBD1 (6 bases). V was trimmed by 11 bases and J by 7 bases, leaving 18 bases between them. The germline gives CDR1 WNHNN, CDR2 SYGVQD (reference sequence). This CDR3 contains 12 residues.

Here the CDR3 reads CASSERGRGTGELFF. CDR3 DNA: TGTGCCAGCAGTGAGAGGGGGCGCGGCACCGGGGAGCTGTTTTTT. The gene calls are TRBV6-1 and TRBJ2-2; 7 bases agree with TRBD1. J gave up 4 bases and V 3 bases, and 5 bases lay outside the gene matches. Germline-derived CDR1 and CDR2 are MNHNS and SASEGT. This CDR3 is 15 amino acids long.